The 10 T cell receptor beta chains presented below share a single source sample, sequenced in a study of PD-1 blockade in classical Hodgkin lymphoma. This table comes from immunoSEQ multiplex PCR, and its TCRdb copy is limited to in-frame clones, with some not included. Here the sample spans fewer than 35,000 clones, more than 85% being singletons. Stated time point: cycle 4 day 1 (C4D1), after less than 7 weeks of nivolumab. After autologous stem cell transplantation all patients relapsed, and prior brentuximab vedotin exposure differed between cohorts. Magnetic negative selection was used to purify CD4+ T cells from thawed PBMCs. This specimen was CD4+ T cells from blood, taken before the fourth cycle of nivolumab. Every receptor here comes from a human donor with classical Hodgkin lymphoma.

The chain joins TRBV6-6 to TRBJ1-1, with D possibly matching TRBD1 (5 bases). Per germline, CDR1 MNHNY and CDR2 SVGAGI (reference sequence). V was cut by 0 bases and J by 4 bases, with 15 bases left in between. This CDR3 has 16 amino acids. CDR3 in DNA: TGTGCCAGCAGTTACTCGATGGATGAGAGGGGCACTGAAGCTTTCTTT. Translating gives CASSYSMDERGTEAFF.

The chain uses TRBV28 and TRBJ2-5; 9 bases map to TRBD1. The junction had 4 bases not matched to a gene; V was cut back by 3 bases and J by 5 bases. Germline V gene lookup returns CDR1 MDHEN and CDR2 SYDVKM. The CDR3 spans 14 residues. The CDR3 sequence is CASSLGQGRETQYF. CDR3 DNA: TGTGCCAGCAGTTTGGGACAGGGCCGGGAGACCCAGTACTTC.

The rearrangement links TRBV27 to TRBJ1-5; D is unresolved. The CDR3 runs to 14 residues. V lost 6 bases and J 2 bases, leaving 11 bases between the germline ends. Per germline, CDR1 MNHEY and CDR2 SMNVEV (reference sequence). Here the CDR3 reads CASSTYVGNQPQHF. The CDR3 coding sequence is TGTGCCAGCAGCACCTACGTCGGCAATCAGCCCCAGCATTTT.

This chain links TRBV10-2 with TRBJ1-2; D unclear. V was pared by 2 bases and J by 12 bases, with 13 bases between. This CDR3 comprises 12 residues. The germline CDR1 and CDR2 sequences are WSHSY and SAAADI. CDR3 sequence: CASSEGPLPNTF. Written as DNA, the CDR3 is TGCGCCAGCAGTGAGGGCCCCCTCCCCAACACCTTC.

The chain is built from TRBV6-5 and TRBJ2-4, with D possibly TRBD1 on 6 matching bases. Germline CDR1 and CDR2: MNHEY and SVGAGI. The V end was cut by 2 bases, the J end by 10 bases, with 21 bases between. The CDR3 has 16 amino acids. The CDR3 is CASSYRTSNRVGIQYF. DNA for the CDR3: TGTGCCAGCAGTTACCGAACCTCGAACAGGGTTGGAATTCAGTACTTC.

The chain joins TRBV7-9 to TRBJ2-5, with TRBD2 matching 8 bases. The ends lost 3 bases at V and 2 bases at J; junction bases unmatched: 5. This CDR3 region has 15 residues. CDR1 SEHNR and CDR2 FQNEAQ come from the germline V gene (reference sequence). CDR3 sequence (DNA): TGTGCCAGCAGCTTTAAAAGCGGGGGACAAGAGACCCAGTACTTC. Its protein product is CASSFKSGGQETQYF.

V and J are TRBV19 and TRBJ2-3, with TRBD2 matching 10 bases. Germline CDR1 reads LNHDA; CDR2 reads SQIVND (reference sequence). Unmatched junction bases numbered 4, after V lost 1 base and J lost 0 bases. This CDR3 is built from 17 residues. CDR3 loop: CASSIGTTSGSTDTQYF. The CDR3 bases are TGTGCCAGTAGTATAGGGACGACTAGCGGGAGCACAGATACGCAGTATTTT.

Written as DNA, the CDR3 is TGTGCCAGTAGTACCCCAGGACAGGGGCTATACGAGCAGTACTTC. Translation gives CASSTPGQGLYEQYF. J is TRBJ2-7 and V is TRBV19; 9 bases map to TRBD1. The junction had 8 bases not matched to a gene; V was cut back by 4 bases and J by 4 bases. Germline V CDR1 and CDR2: LNHDA, SQIVND (reference sequence). The CDR3 runs to 15 residues.

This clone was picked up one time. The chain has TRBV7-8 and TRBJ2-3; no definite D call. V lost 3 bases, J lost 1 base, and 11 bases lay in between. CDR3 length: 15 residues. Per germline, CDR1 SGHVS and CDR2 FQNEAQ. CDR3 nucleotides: TGTGCCAGCAGCTTCCGTTTGGTGGGCACAGATACGCAGTATTTT. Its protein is CASSFRLVGTDTQYF.

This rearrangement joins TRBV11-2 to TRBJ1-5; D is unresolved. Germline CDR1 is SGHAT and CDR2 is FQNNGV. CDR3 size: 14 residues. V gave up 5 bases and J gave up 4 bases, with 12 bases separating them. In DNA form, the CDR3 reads TGTGCCAGCAGCCCCTTAAGTGTTAATCAGCCCCAGCATTTT. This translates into CASSPLSVNQPQHF.